The next 9 T cell receptor beta chains were all read from a single sample in a study of shared clonotypes between healthy human individuals. Sequencing was performed with immunoSEQ multiplex PCR; in TCRdb, only in-frame clones are kept and a portion is missing. This sample has roughly 1.4 million clones, with about 98.5% found just once. Sequenced: naive CD4+ T cells sorted from blood. Subset: CD45RA+ positively selected. These receptor sequences come from a man aged 25-45 years in good health.

This sequence joins TRBV28 and TRBJ2-5; the match to TRBD1 covers 12 bases. V was clipped by 5 bases and J by 5 bases; unmatched bases: 9. Germline values: CDR1 MDHEN, CDR2 SYDVKM. The length of the CDR3 is 16 residues. The DNA for the CDR3 is TGTGCCAGCAGTCTCATAGGGACAGGGGGCGGGGAGACCCAGTACTTC. As protein: CASSLIGTGGGETQYF.

This sequence joins TRBV6-5 and TRBJ2-5; D gene ambiguous. The V gene's germline CDR1 is MNHEY and CDR2 SVGAGI. V shed 6 bases and J shed 1 base, with 9 bases lying between them. This CDR3 has 13 amino acids. The CDR3 sequence: CASRDWGQETQYF. The CDR3 coding sequence is TGTGCCAGCAGGGATTGGGGCCAAGAGACCCAGTACTTC.

This chain joins TRBV18 and TRBJ2-1; D may correspond to TRBD1 or TRBD2 (5 bases each). The V gene lost 5 bases and the J gene lost 6 bases, with 8 bases spanning the gap. Germline CDR1 is KGHSH and CDR2 is LQKENI. This CDR3 region has 12 residues. The CDR3 here is CASSGTTNEQFF. The CDR3 nucleotides read TGTGCCAGCTCAGGGACCACCAATGAGCAGTTCTTC.

This sequence joins TRBV11-2 and TRBJ2-1; TRBD2 aligns across 10 bases. Per germline, CDR1 SGHAT and CDR2 FQNNGV. The J segment lost 2 bases and the V segment lost 6 bases, leaving 4 bases of the junction unmatched. CDR3 size: 15 residues. This chain's CDR3 is CASSLAGAPYNEQFF. The CDR3 DNA sequence: TGTGCCAGCAGTCTAGCGGGAGCCCCCTACAATGAGCAGTTCTTC.

J is TRBJ1-5 and V is TRBV7-9; no firm D call. The V end was cut by 3 bases, the J end by 6 bases, with 12 bases between. Germline CDR1 is SEHNR and CDR2 is FQNEAQ (reference sequence). CDR3 size: 14 residues. CDR3 nucleotide sequence: TGTGCCAGCAGCTTGTCTTGGTTAAGTCAGCCCCAGCATTTT. Its translation: CASSLSWLSQPQHF.

The chain carries TRBV5-1 and TRBJ2-4, with a tentative D call TRBD2 (6 bases). With 4 bases removed from V and 6 bases from J, the gap between germline ends came to 11 bases. Looked up from germline, CDR1 is SGHRS and CDR2 is YFSETQ. This CDR3 spans 13 amino acids. The CDR3 DNA is TGCGCCAGCAGCCGGGACTTAGGAAACATTCAGTACTTC. This gives the protein CASSRDLGNIQYF.

The sample holds one count of this clone. V gene TRBV5-8 combines with J gene TRBJ2-5, with 7 nucleotides matching TRBD2. Germline CDR1 and CDR2: SGHTS and YDEGEE. This CDR3 spans 17 amino acids. The J segment lost 5 bases and the V segment lost 2 bases, leaving 15 bases of the junction unmatched. The CDR3 region is CASSLGEGTGSGETQYF. The CDR3 DNA sequence: TGTGCCAGCAGCTTAGGGGAGGGTACGGGGTCAGGGGAGACCCAGTACTTC.

The CDR3 region has the DNA TGTGCCAGCAGCAAAGGACTAGCTCTTCCAGAGACCCAGTACTTC. The encoded protein is CASSKGLALPETQYF. The chain combines TRBV11-2 with TRBJ2-5; 8 bases match TRBD2. J lost 4 bases, V lost 5 bases, and 9 bases had no gene match. There are 15 residues in the CDR3. Germline CDR1 is SGHAT and CDR2 is FQNNGV.

The genes are TRBV28 and TRBJ2-7; D is uncertain. The CDR3 sequence is 15 residues long. Deletions cut 5 bases from V and 0 bases from J, with 14 bases between. The germline gives CDR1 MDHEN, CDR2 SYDVKM. CDR3 coding DNA: TGTGCCAGCAGTCCGACGACGTGGGGCTCCTACGAGCAGTACTTC. Amino acids: CASSPTTWGSYEQYF.